Presented here are 10 T cell receptor beta chains from one specimen sequenced in a study of regulatory T cells in long-lasting Graves disease. As for time point: persistent/refractory GD, antithyroid drugs over 5 years with positive TRAb. Extracted PBMC RNA gave rise to the TCR library. Arm-PCR of CDR3 regions and iRepertoire HTBI primers were used to build TCR beta libraries. MiXCR, applied by TCRdb to the multiplex PCR reads, yields one record per CDR3 protein. The data contain nearly 350,000 distinct CDR3 sequences, less than 20% of them singletons. The input for sequencing was peripheral blood mononuclear cells (PBMCs), taken when the disease was refractory, from a patient treated with antithyroid drugs. These receptors came from a female donor with Graves disease.

This clonotype was seen ten or more times. This chain connects TRBV20-1 to TRBJ2-7, with 10 positions matching TRBD2. The CDR3 contains 12 residues. CDR1 is DFQATT and CDR2 is SNEGSKA in the germline V gene (reference sequence). V lost 6 bases and J lost 5; bases outside the gene matches: 4. The CDR3 sequence is CSADSGRNEQYF. The CDR3 DNA reads as TGCAGTGCCGATAGCGGGAGGAACGAGCAGTACTTC.

This clonotype was observed many times. The chain links TRBV12-3 or TRBV12-4 to TRBJ2-2, with 8 positions matching TRBD2. This CDR3 spans 19 amino acids. Unmatched junction bases numbered 9, after V lost 0 bases and J lost 0 bases. The CDR3 DNA is TGTGCCAGCAGTTTAGCTCGGGGAGCGGGGGCAGCGAACACCGGGGAGCTGTTTTTT. It codes for CASSLARGAGAANTGELFF.

The sample holds many counts of this clonotype. The chain is built from TRBV29-1 and TRBJ2-4; D is perhaps TRBD1 (5 bases). Germline lookup yields CDR1 SQVTM and CDR2 ANQGSEA. The CDR3 runs to 13 residues. Trimming took off 2 bases at V and 5 bases at J, with 10 bases between the two ends. CDR3 DNA sequence: TGCAGCGTTGAACAACAGGCAGAAAACATTCAGTACTTC. Protein product: CSVEQQAENIQYF.

This clonotype appeared many times. V usage is TRBV6-2 or TRBV6-3 and J usage is TRBJ1-2; D gene uncertain. The length of the CDR3 is 11 residues. Trimming took off 2 bases at V and 5 bases at J, with 3 bases between the two ends. CDR1 is MNHEY and CDR2 is SVGEGT in the germline V gene. CDR3 DNA: TGTGCCAGCAGTTACGGGTATGGCTACACCTTC. Its translation: CASSYGYGYTF.

This clonotype was detected many times. The rearrangement uses TRBV11-3 and TRBJ2-5, with 10 bases aligning to TRBD1. Germline values: CDR1 SGHNT, CDR2 YENEEA. J gave up 2 bases and V 5 bases, and 8 bases lay outside the gene matches. The CDR3 spans 16 residues. In nucleotides, the CDR3 is TGTGCCAGCAGCCCCTCGACAGGGGGCCTTCAAGAGACCCAGTACTTC. It translates to CASSPSTGGLQETQYF.

In its sample, this clonotype was seen many times. The V and J genes are TRBV7-8 and TRBJ2-7; D possibly corresponds to TRBD1 (9 bases). The V end lost 5 bases, the J end lost 4 bases, and 33 bases lay between the germline ends. Germline CDR1 reads SGHVS; CDR2 reads FQNEAQ. The CDR3 sequence is 20 residues long. The CDR3 reads CASSAPGTGISAGGNYEQYF. Here the CDR3 DNA reads TGTGCCAGCAGCGCTCCCGGGACAGGGATCAGTGCGGGGGGCAATTACGAGCAGTACTTC.

This clonotype was observed a few times. The rearrangement links TRBV6-1 to TRBJ1-6; maybe TRBD1 (5 bases). The length of the CDR3 is 14 residues. The germline V gene has CDR1 MNHNS and CDR2 SASEGT. V lost 6 bases to trimming and J lost 7 bases, with 13 bases between them. DNA of the CDR3: TGTGCCAGCAGCCTGGGACGGATGAATTCACCCCTCCACTTT. It translates to CASSLGRMNSPLHF.

Many counts were recorded for this clonotype. The chain recombines TRBV6-1 with TRBJ2-7; tentatively, D is TRBD2 (6 bases). Germline loops: CDR1 MNHNS, CDR2 SASEGT. Trimming pared 5 bases from V and 2 bases from J, leaving 10 bases between. The CDR3 is 13 amino acids. This CDR3 is CASSPGSPYEQYF. The CDR3 coding sequence is TGTGCCAGCAGTCCCGGGAGCCCCTACGAGCAGTACTTC.

This clonotype was found many times. The chain links TRBV6-1 to TRBJ1-5, with TRBD1 matching 7 bases. The J segment lost 2 bases and the V segment lost 8 bases, leaving 9 bases of the junction unmatched. CDR1 and CDR2 (germline): MNHNS, SASEGT. The CDR3 totals 15 residues. The CDR3 sequence: CASCTRGLRNQPQHF. The DNA for the CDR3 is TGTGCCAGCTGCACTAGGGGGCTTCGCAATCAGCCCCAGCATTTT.

Worth noting for this clonotype: A read error may be the cause here, since a much bigger clone is one base away. V usage is TRBV20-1 and J usage is TRBJ2-7, with D unresolved. Germline CDR1 DFQATT, CDR2 SNEGSKA (reference sequence). V was pared by 5 bases and J by 7 bases, with 12 bases between. The CDR3 extends over 11 amino acids. The CDR3 is CSAGQFGEQYF. DNA of the CDR3: TGCAGTGCTGGTCAGTTTGGTGAGCAGTACTTC.